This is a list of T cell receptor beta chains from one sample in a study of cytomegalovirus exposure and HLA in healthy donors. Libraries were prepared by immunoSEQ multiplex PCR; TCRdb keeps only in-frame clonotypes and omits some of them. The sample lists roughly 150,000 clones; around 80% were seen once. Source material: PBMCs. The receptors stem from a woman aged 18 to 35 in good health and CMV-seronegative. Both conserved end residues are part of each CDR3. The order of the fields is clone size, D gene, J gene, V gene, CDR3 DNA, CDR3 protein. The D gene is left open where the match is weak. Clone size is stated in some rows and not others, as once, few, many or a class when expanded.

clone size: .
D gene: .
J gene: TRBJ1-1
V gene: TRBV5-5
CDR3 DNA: TGTGCCAGCAGTTTAGTCAACCAGGGCGTAGCTTTCTTT
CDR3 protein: CASSLVNQGVAFF

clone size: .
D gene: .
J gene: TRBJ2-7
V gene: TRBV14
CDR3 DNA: TGTGCCAGCAGCCAAGATCTCGTGAGCTACGAGCAGTACTTC
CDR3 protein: CASSQDLVSYEQYF

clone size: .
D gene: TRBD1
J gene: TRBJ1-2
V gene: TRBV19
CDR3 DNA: TGTGCCAGTAGTACATCGTGGACAGGGTATGGCTACACCTTC
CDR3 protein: CASSTSWTGYGYTF

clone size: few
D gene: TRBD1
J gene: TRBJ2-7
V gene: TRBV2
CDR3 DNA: TGTGCCAGCAACTCCGGACAGGGACACCCCTACGAGCAGTACTTC
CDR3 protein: CASNSGQGHPYEQYF

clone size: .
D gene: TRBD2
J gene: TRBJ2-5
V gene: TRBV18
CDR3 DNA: TGTGCCAGCTCTAACCAGGCGGGAGAGCAAGAGACCCAGTACTTC
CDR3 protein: CASSNQAGEQETQYF

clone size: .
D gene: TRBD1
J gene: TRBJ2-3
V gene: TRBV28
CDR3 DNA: TGTGCCAGCAGCCTACCTACCGGGACAGGGAGCACAGATACGCAGTATTTT
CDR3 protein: CASSLPTGTGSTDTQYF

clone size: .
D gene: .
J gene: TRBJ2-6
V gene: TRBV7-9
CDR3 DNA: TGTGCCAGCAGCCCCCCCGGACTCCCCTCTGGGGCCAACGTCCTGACTTTC
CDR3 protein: CASSPPGLPSGANVLTF

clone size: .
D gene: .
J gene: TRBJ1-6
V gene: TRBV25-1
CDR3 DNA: TGTGCCAGCAAGACAGACGACCTTGCACCCCTCCACTTT
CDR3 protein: CASKTDDLAPLHF

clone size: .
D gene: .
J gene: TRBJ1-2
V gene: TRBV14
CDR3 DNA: TGTGCCAGCAGCCAGGCAGGGTTCTATGGCTACACCTTC
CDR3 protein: CASSQAGFYGYTF

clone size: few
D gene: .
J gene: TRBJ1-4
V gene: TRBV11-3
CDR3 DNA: TGTGCCAGCAGCTTAGAGGGGGCGCGATTTGAAAAACTGTTTTTT
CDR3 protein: CASSLEGARFEKLFF

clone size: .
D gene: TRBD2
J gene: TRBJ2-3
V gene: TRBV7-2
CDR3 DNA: TGTGCCAGCACGAAGCGGGGGTTAGATACGCAGTATTTT
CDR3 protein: CASTKRGLDTQYF

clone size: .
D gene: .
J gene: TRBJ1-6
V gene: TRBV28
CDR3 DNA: TGTGCCAGCTCCCACGGGGGGCGCGATGCTTCACCCCTCCACTTT
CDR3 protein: CASSHGGRDASPLHF

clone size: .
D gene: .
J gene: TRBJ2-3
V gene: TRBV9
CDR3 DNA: TGTGCCAGCAGCGTAGTTTGGGGAGCTACGCAGTATTTT
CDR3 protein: CASSVVWGATQYF

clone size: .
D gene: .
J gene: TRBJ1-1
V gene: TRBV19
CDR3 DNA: TGTGCCAGTGCCCGATCAGGGTCTGTCGCTGAAGCTTTCTTT
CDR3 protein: CASARSGSVAEAFF

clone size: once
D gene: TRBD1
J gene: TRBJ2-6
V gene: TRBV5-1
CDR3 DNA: TGCGCCAGCAGCCCTGGACAGGGGGCCCCCTCTGGGGCCAACGTCCTGACTTTC
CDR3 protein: CASSPGQGAPSGANVLTF

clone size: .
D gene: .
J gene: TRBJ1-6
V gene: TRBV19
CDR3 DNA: TGTGCCAGTAAGGGGGGGCGAGGTTCACCCCTCCACTTT
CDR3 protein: CASKGGRGSPLHF

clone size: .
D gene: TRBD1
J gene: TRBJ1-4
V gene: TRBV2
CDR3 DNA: TGTGCCAGCAGCGCGAGACAGGGAGTTGGTGAAAAACTGTTTTTT
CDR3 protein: CASSARQGVGEKLFF

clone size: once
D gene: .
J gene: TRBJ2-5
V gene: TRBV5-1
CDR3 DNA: TGCGCCAGCAGCCTCCAAGAGACCCAGTACTTC
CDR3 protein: CASSLQETQYF

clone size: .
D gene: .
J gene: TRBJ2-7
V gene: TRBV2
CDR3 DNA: TGTGCCAGCAGTGAAGACCCAGGGCTCGAGCAGTACTTC
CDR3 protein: CASSEDPGLEQYF

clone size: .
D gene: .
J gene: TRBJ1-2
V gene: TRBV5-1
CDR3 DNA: TGCGCCAGCAGCTTGGGTCTACAGATTCATTATGGCTACACCTTC
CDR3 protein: CASSLGLQIHYGYTF

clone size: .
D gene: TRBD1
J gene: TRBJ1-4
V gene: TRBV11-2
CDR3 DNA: TGTGCCAGCAGCTCCCGGGACAGGAACCTCCGGGGGACTAATGAAAAACTGTTTTTT
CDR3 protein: CASSSRDRNLRGTNEKLFF

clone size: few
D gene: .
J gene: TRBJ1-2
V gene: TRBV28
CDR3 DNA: TGTGCCAGCAGCCTCACCCGGGGGGCGAATGGCTACACCTTC
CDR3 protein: CASSLTRGANGYTF

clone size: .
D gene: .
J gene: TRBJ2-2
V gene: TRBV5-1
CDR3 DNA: TGCGCCAGCAGCTACCCCCCCCGAGATCCAAACTACACCGGGGAGCTGTTTTTT
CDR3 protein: CASSYPPRDPNYTGELFF

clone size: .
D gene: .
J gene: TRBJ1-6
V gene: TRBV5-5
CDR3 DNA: TGTGCCAGCAGCTTGAGTCCGAGCTCCTATAATTCACCCCTCCACTTT
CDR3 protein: CASSLSPSSYNSPLHF

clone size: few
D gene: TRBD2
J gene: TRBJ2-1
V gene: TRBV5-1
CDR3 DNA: TGCGCCAGCAGCTTGGGCTCTCCCTCAAGCGGGGGTTACAATGAGCAGTTCTTC
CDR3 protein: CASSLGSPSSGGYNEQFF

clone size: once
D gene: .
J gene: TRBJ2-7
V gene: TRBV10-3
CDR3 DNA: TGTGCCATCAGTGAGTCGAGCTACGAGCAGTACTTC
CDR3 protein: CAISESSYEQYF

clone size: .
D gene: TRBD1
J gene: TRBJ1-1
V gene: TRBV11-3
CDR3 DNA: TGTGCCAGCAGCTTGGGGGGACAGGTCGACACTGAAGCTTTCTTT
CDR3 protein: CASSLGGQVDTEAFF

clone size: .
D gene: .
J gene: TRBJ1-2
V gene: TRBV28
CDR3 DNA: TGTGCCAGCTATTCGCCGGCGGCAGGGGTATATGGCTACACCTTC
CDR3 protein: CASYSPAAGVYGYTF

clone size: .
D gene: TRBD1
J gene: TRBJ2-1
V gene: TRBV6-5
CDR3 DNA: TGTGCCAGCAGTAAGACAGGGGCGGGGGAGCAGTTCTTC
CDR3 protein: CASSKTGAGEQFF

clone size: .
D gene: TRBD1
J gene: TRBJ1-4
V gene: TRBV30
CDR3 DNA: TGTGCCTGGAGCCGCAGACAGACAGGGAAAGCGGAAAAACTGTTTTTT
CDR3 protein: CAWSRRQTGKAEKLFF

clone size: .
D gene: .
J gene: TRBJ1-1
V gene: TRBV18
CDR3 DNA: TGTGCCAGCTCACCGGGCCCCGTCGCTGAAGCTTTCTTT
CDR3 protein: CASSPGPVAEAFF

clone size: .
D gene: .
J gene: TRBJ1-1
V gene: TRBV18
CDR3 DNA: TGTGCCAGCTCAGCCTACAGGGTAGCGACTGAAGCTTTCTTT
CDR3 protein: CASSAYRVATEAFF

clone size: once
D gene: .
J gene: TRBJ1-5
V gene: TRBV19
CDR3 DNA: TGTGCCAGTAGTATAGGTCTCGGTATGGGGCGAAATCAGCCCCAGCATTTT
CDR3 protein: CASSIGLGMGRNQPQHF

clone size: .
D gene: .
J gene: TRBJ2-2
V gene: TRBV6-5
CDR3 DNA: TGTGCCAGCCTCCTGAGGGCCGGCGGAGCCGGGGAGCTGTTTTTT
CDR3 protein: CASLLRAGGAGELFF

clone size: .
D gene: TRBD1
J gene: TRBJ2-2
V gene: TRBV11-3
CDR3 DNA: TGTGCCAGCAGCGGCTGGCCCACTGACAGGGGGGGCGAGGGGGAGCTGTTTTTT
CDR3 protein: CASSGWPTDRGGEGELFF

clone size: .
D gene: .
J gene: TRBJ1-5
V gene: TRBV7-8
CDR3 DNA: TGTGCCAGCAGCCAGAACAGGGCTAGCAATCAGCCCCAGCATTTT
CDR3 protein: CASSQNRASNQPQHF

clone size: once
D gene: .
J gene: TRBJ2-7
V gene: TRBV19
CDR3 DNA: TGTGCCAGTAGTACCTCCTTCGATACCGGCTACGAGCAGTACTTC
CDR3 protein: CASSTSFDTGYEQYF

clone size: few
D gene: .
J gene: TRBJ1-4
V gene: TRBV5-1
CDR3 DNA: TGCGCCAGCAGCTTGGAGGCGGGAGCGCATGAAAAACTGTTTTTT
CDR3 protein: CASSLEAGAHEKLFF

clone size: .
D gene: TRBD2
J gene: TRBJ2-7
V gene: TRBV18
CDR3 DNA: TGTGCCAGCTCACCTCGTAGCGGGGGGACCTACGAGCAGTACTTC
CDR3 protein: CASSPRSGGTYEQYF

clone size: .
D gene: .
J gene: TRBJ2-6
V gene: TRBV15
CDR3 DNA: TGTGCCACCAGCAGGTCTTCCTCTGGGGCCAACGTCCTGACTTTC
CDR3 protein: CATSRSSSGANVLTF

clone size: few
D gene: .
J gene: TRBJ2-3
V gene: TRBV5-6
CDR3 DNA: TGTGCCAGCAGCACGACAGGACTCAGCACAGATACGCAGTATTTT
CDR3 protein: CASSTTGLSTDTQYF

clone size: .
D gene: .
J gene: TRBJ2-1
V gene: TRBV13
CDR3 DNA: TGTGCCAGCAGCTCCTCCGGGACCTACAATGAGCAGTTCTTC
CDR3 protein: CASSSSGTYNEQFF

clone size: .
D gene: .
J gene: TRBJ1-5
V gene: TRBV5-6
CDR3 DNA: TGTGCCAGCAGCTTGGGAGATCAGCCCCAGCATTTT
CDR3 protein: CASSLGDQPQHF

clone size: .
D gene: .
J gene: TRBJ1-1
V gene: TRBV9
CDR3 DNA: TGTGCCAGCAGCGCCCACAGGGATAACACTGAAGCTTTCTTT
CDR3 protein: CASSAHRDNTEAFF

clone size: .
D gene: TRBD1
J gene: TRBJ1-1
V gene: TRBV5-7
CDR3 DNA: TGTGCCAGCAGCCTTTGGACAGGGGAGGGCACTGAAGCTTTCTTT
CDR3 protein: CASSLWTGEGTEAFF